The source of this T cell receptor (beta chain) is a study of shared clonotypes between healthy human individuals. Original processing notes: Quality scores were absent from the junction-only immunoSEQ sequences, so filtering differed. Clones were sequenced by immunoSEQ multiplex PCR, and TCRdb holds only the in-frame ones, with some missing. V and J calls and clone size come straight from that table; D and trimming were deduced from the DNA. The repertoire holds around 1.6 million clones, with approximately 98% as singletons. All participating donors were Caucasian adults from Nashville, Tennessee. Germline V CDR1 and CDR2: SGHTA, FQGNSA. V was trimmed by 0 bases and J by 3 bases, leaving 12 bases between them. This CDR3 has 16 residues.

The rearrangement joins TRBV7-2 to TRBJ2-4, with D possibly matching TRBD1 (5 bases). Sequences were obtained from naive CD4+ T cells sorted from blood. The subset denotes: CD45RA+ positively selected. This TCR derives from a man aged 25-45 years in good health. Written as DNA, the CDR3 is TGTGCCAGCAGCTTAGCTTTAGGGGCTGTCAAAAACATTCAGTACTTC. Translation: CASSLALGAVKNIQYF. Looking up the rest from reference TRBV7-2 and TRBJ2-4 gives the full variable domain: GAGVSQSPSNKVTEKGKDVELRCDPISGHTALYWYRQSLGQGLEFLIYFQGNSAPDKSGLPSDRFSAERTGGSVSTLTIQRTQQEDSAVYLCASSLALGAVKNIQYFGAGTRLSVL.